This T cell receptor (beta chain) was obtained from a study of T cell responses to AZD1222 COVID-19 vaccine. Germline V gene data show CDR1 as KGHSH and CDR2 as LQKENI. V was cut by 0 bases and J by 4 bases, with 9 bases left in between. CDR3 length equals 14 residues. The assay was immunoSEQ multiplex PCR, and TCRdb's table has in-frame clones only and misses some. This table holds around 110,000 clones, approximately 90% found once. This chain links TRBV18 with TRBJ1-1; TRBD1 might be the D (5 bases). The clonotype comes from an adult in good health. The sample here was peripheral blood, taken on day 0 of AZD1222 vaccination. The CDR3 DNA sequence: TGTGCCAGCTCACCACCCGGGGGAGGCACTGAAGCTTTCTTT. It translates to CASSPPGGGTEAFF.